The clone carrying this T cell receptor beta chain was picked up many times. Its specificity is unknown. The data derive from a study of identical twins. The CDR3 runs to 14 residues. V shed 7 bases and J 5 bases; nucleotides not matched to a gene: 9. Germline CDR1 reads SQVTM; CDR2 reads ANQGSEA. TCRdb analysed the 5' RACE reads with MiXCR anew, one entry per CDR3 protein. Of roughly 240,000 distinct CDR3 sequences listed, roughly 7.5% are singletons. Notes on the study in general: Diverse VJ usage suggested most zero-insertion clonotypes were not invariant T cells. Twin-shared out-of-frame alpha sequences showed excess low generation probability.

These same records also appear under a second study, on yellow fever vaccine responses in identical twins.

This TCR came from a woman younger than 30 in good health. The sample consisted of CD8+ T cells sorted from blood. The J gene is TRBJ2-2, the V gene TRBV29-1; 8 bases map to TRBD1. Here the CDR3 reads CSATGEWVTGELFF. The CDR3 DNA reads TGCAGCGCGACAGGGGAGTGGGTTACCGGGGAGCTGTTTTTT.